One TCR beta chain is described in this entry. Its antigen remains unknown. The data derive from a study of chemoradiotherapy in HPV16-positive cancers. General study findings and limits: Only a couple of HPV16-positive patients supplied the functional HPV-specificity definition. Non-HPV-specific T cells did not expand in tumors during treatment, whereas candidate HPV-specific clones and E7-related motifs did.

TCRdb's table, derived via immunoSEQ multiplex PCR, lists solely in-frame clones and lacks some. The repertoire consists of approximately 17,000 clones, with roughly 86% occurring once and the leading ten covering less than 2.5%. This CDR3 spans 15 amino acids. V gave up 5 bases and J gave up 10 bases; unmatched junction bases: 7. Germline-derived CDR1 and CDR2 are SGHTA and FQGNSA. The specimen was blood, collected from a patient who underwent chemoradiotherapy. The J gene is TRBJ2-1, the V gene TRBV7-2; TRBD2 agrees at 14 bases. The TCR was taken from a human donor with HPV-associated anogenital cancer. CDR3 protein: CASSPRLAGGHEQFF. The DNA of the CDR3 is TGTGCCAGCAGCCCTCGACTAGCGGGGGGGCACGAGCAGTTCTTC.